What follows is one T cell receptor beta chain and its context. What it binds is unknown. This record comes from a study of OX40 agonist ivuxolimab in advanced cancers. Sequenced by immunoSEQ multiplex PCR; TCRdb stores in-frame clones only, minus some. The repertoire holds about 82,000 clones, with around four fifths as singletons. The CDR3 consists of 15 residues. After removal of 5 bases from V and 0 bases from J, the junction contained 6 bases not matched to a gene. Germline CDR1 and CDR2: SGHVS and FNYEAQ. Study findings and constraints: Low clonal expansion, among the lowest seen, marked partial responders at 0.1-3.0 mg/kg. Clonal expansion by week 6 occurred in CD4+ and CD8+ blood T cells (at 0.1 to 3.0 mg/kg). Expanded clones were, on average, more numerous in CD8+ T cells than in CD4+.

The V gene is TRBV7-6, the J gene TRBJ2-7; 8 nucleotides align to TRBD1. This TCR derives from an adult with an advanced solid tumor such as melanoma, head and neck, liver or kidney cancer. The material was CD4+ or CD8+ T cells sorted from blood, obtained in a trial of the OX40 agonist ivuxolimab. In nucleotides, the CDR3 is TGTGCCAGCAGCAGGACAGGGTATGGCTCCTACGAGCAGTACTTC. Translated, it gives CASSRTGYGSYEQYF.